The TCR beta chain under discussion was sequenced for a study of OX40 agonist ivuxolimab in advanced cancers. About the research overall: The study gave patients intravenous ivuxolimab at 0.01 to 10 mg/kg every 2 weeks. Findings and limits, study-wide: In CD8+ T cells, expanded clones were on average more numerous than in CD4+.

Profiled with immunoSEQ multiplex PCR; TCRdb holds only in-frame clones, not every one. Of about 86,000 clones listed, roughly nine tenths are singletons. The CDR3 extends over 13 amino acids. CDR1 is SEHNR, CDR2 FQNEAQ, per germline (reference sequence). Trimming left V 0 bases short and J 7 bases short, with 7 bases between. Notes on this clone: As yet, its antigen is unknown.

Sequenced material: CD4+ or CD8+ T cells sorted from blood, taken in a trial of the OX40 agonist ivuxolimab. This TCR was sampled from an adult with an advanced solid tumor such as melanoma, head and neck, liver or kidney cancer. J is TRBJ1-5 and V is TRBV7-9; D not resolved. CDR3 sequence reads: CASSLAEFQPQHF. DNA of the CDR3: TGTGCCAGCAGCTTAGCGGAGTTCCAGCCCCAGCATTTT.